The next 7 T cell receptor beta chains were all read from a single sample in a study of OX40 agonist ivuxolimab in advanced cancers. Data came from immunoSEQ multiplex PCR; TCRdb stores just in-frame clones and leaves some out. Here the sample spans more than 80,000 clones, about 83% being singletons. The source material was CD4+ or CD8+ T cells sorted from blood, sampled in a trial of the OX40 agonist ivuxolimab. Receptors originate from an adult with an advanced solid tumor such as melanoma, head and neck, liver or kidney cancer.

The chain recombines TRBV27 with TRBJ2-2; the D gene is possibly TRBD1 (5 bases). V was clipped by 3 bases and J by 0 bases, with 8 bases between them. Per germline, CDR1 MNHEY and CDR2 SMNVEV (reference sequence). The CDR3 totals 15 residues. The CDR3 here is CASSFQGANTGELFF. The CDR3 nucleotides read TGTGCCAGCAGTTTCCAGGGCGCGAACACCGGGGAGCTGTTTTTT.

In this sample, this clone turned up many times. This chain uses TRBV2 with TRBJ2-1; a weak D match, TRBD1 (6 bases). Germline lookup yields CDR1 SNHLY and CDR2 FYNNEI. The V end lost 2 bases, the J end lost 1 base, and 15 bases lay between the germline ends. CDR3 length: 17 amino acids. CDR3 residues: CASSEPQGFLSYNEQFF. The CDR3 region has the DNA TGTGCCAGCAGTGAACCGCAGGGGTTCCTTTCCTACAATGAGCAGTTCTTC.

The chain has TRBV7-2 and TRBJ2-7; D may be TRBD2 (5 bases). The CDR3 has 13 residues. The V end was cut by 4 bases, the J end by 6 bases, with 13 bases between. Germline loops: CDR1 SGHTA, CDR2 FQGNSA. Here the CDR3 DNA reads TGTGCCAGCAGCTCCGCGGCGGGCGGCGAGCAGTACTTC. Translation: CASSSAAGGEQYF.

V is TRBV11-2 and J is TRBJ2-7, with TRBD1 identical over 10 bases. The CDR3 is 15 amino acids. Germline lookup yields CDR1 SGHAT and CDR2 FQNNGV. Trimming removed 1 base from V and 9 bases from J; junction bases left unmatched: 9. The CDR3 DNA reads as TGTGCCAGCAGCTTAGTCGGAGGGACAGGGGTGGCGCAGTACTTC. Translated, it gives CASSLVGGTGVAQYF.

This clone was recorded once. This chain uses TRBV5-8 with TRBJ1-2; no clear D gene. The CDR3 spans 13 residues. Between the trimmed V and J ends, which lost 1 base and 2 bases, there was a span of 6 bases. Germline V gene lookup returns CDR1 SGHTS and CDR2 YDEGEE. Written as DNA, the CDR3 is TGTGCCAGCAGCTTGCAAGTAAACTATGGCTACACCTTC. Translation: CASSLQVNYGYTF.

The genes are TRBV2 and TRBJ1-4, with D maybe TRBD1 (6 bases). CDR3 length equals 14 residues. Germline V gene lookup returns CDR1 SNHLY and CDR2 FYNNEI. Trimming shortened V by 6 bases and J by 6 bases, and 14 bases separated the two germline ends. Written as DNA, the CDR3 is TGTGCCAGCAGGCCAACAGGGTGGGATGAAAAACTGTTTTTT. It is translated as CASRPTGWDEKLFF.

This sequence joins TRBV5-1 and TRBJ1-2; 12 bases align to TRBD1. The CDR3 runs 14 residues. Germline CDR1 and CDR2: SGHRS and YFSETQ. V was clipped by 3 bases and J by 8 bases; unmatched bases: 5. This CDR3 is CASSSGQGARGYTF. The CDR3 DNA reads as TGCGCCAGCAGCTCGGGACAGGGGGCGCGGGGCTACACCTTC.